This TCR beta chain comes out of a study of response to subunit inactivated influenza vaccine. V was cut by 1 base and J by 0 bases, with 8 bases left in between. CDR3 length: 16 residues. Germline CDR1 reads SGHRS; CDR2 reads YFSETQ. Notes on the study in general: A suggestion made by the authors is that each seasonal influenza vaccination recruits few new T cells.

TCRdb reanalysed the RT-PCR reads using MiXCR and keeps one entry per CDR3 protein. The sample contains under 500,000 distinct CDR3 sequences, approximately 11% of which appear only once. As for this clonotype: Its antigen remains unidentified.

Here the sequenced sample was PBMCs from blood, taken around seven weeks after vaccination. The V gene is TRBV5-1, the J gene TRBJ1-6; D ambiguous. The receptor's source is a man aged 50 or older who received an inactivated influenza vaccine. CDR3 sequence reads: CASSLSGSSYNSPLHF. The CDR3 DNA is TGCGCCAGCAGCTTGAGCGGCAGCTCCTATAATTCACCCCTCCACTTT. Using reference TRBV5-1 and TRBJ1-6 for the parts outside the CDR3, the full variable domain is KAGVTQTPRYLIKTRGQQVTLSCSPISGHRSVSWYQQTPGQGLQFLFEYFSETQRNKGNFPGRFSGRQFSNSRSEMNVSTLELGDSALYLCASSLSGSSYNSPLHFGNGTRLTVT.